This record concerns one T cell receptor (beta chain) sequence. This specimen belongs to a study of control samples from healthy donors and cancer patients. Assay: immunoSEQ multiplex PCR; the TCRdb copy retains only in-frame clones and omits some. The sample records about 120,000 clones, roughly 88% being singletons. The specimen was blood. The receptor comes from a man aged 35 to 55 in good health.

Written as DNA, the CDR3 is TGTGCCAGCAGCCCCGGGACCAACCAGCATGGGCAGTACTTC. This sequence encodes CASSPGTNQHGQYF. The rearrangement links TRBV7-2 to TRBJ2-7; either TRBD1 or TRBD2 may supply D (5 bases each). The CDR3 runs 14 residues. V lost 5 bases to trimming and J lost 9 bases, with 20 bases between them. Germline V gene sequence: CDR1 SGHTA, CDR2 FQGNSA.